Shown below are 10 T cell receptor beta chains from a single sample sequenced in a study of blood T cell repertoires in COVID-19. Produced via immunoSEQ multiplex PCR; TCRdb's table is partial and in-frame only. The sample holds some 330,000 clones, about 90% seen once. Sample: PBMCs or T cells enriched from blood (not recorded which). The source is a man aged 40-55 years in a cohort exposed to, infected with or recovered from COVID-19 (not recorded which).

The chain combines TRBV25-1 with TRBJ1-5, with TRBD1 identical over 8 bases. J was trimmed by 1 base and V by 4 bases; bases with no gene match: 6. Germline assignment: CDR1 MGHDK and CDR2 SYGVNS. The CDR3 has 16 amino acids. The CDR3 region is CASSGIQGASNQPQHF. The CDR3 bases are TGTGCCAGCAGTGGTATTCAGGGGGCGAGCAATCAGCCCCAGCATTTT.

This chain connects TRBV11-1 to TRBJ2-3, with 12 nucleotides matching TRBD2. Germline CDR1 is SGHAT and CDR2 is FQDESV (reference sequence). The CDR3 contains 16 residues. V was clipped by 4 bases and J by 2 bases; unmatched bases: 4. Here the CDR3 DNA reads TGTGCCAGCAGCTCCCTAGCGGGAGGGATCACAGATACGCAGTATTTT. Its protein is CASSSLAGGITDTQYF. The full variable domain, in which reference TRBV11-1 and TRBJ2-3 provide the parts outside the CDR3, is EAEVAQSPRYKITEKSQAVAFWCDPISGHATLYWYRQILGQGPELLVQFQDESVVDDSQLPKDRFSAERLKGVDSTLKIQPAELGDSAMYLCASSSLAGGITDTQYFGPGTRLTVL.

The chain has TRBV6-5 and TRBJ2-2; D possibly corresponds to TRBD1 (5 bases). This CDR3 comprises 15 residues. The V gene's germline CDR1 is MNHEY and CDR2 SVGAGI. Trimming left V 6 bases short and J 2 bases short, with 13 bases between. The CDR3 region is CASSLTESNTGELFF. The DNA of the CDR3 is TGTGCCAGCAGCTTGACAGAGAGTAACACCGGGGAGCTGTTTTTT.

The chain uses TRBV28 and TRBJ2-7, with 12 bases fitting TRBD1. The germline V gene has CDR1 MDHEN and CDR2 SYDVKM. This CDR3 has 14 amino acids. Losses at the gene ends were 5 bases for V and 6 bases for J; bases not matched to a gene: 5. CDR3 protein: CASSPGTGGPEQYF. The CDR3, as DNA: TGTGCCAGCAGTCCCGGGACAGGGGGCCCCGAGCAGTACTTC.

The chain links TRBV10-3 to TRBJ1-5; no clear D gene. The CDR3 covers 15 residues. Trimming left V 7 bases short and J 3 bases short, with 16 bases between. The germline CDR1 and CDR2 sequences are ENHRY and SYGVKD. Written as DNA, the CDR3 is TGTGCCATCATTAAGTCCACCCTATTCAATCAGCCCCAGCATTTT. It codes for CAIIKSTLFNQPQHF.

In this sample, this clone turned up a few times. J is TRBJ2-1 and V is TRBV7-8; 7 bases are a match to TRBD2. Germline-derived CDR1 and CDR2 are SGHVS and FQNEAQ. V shed 3 bases and J 2 bases; nucleotides not matched to a gene: 4. This CDR3 spans 15 amino acids. CDR3 sequence reads: CASSFPGTTYNEQFF. CDR3 in DNA: TGTGCCAGCAGCTTTCCCGGGACTACCTACAATGAGCAGTTCTTC.

Here the CDR3 reads CASRGGLAGGMETQYF. The CDR3 DNA reads as TGTGCCAGCAGGGGGGGACTAGCGGGAGGGATGGAGACCCAGTACTTC. This chain links TRBV2 with TRBJ2-5, with 16 bases fitting TRBD2. The junction had 6 bases not matched to a gene; V was cut back by 6 bases and J by 5 bases. This CDR3 spans 16 amino acids. Germline CDR1 reads SNHLY; CDR2 reads FYNNEI.

Notes on this clone: In the same sample, other DNA sequences code for this CDR3. V usage is TRBV3-1 (or the pseudogene TRBV3-2) and J usage is TRBJ1-1; no clear D. CDR3 size: 13 residues. V shed 6 bases and J shed 0 bases, with 8 bases lying between them. CDR1 and CDR2 from the germline V gene are LGHDT and YNNKEL (reference sequence). CDR3 DNA: TGTGCCAGCAGTCAGAACATGAACACTGAAGCTTTCTTT. Its protein product is CASSQNMNTEAFF.

This clone was picked up a small number of times. The chain links TRBV5-1 to TRBJ2-7, with a weak D call TRBD2 (5 bases). V dropped 5 bases and J dropped 6 bases, with 15 bases sitting between them. This CDR3 comprises 13 residues. Looked up from germline, CDR1 is SGHRS and CDR2 is YFSETQ. The CDR3 nucleotides read TGCGCCAGCAGTAGTTCTTCGGGAATCGAGCAGTACTTC. Protein: CASSSSSGIEQYF.

This sequence joins TRBV6-5 and TRBJ2-1, with 10 bases identical to TRBD1. Germline-derived CDR1 and CDR2 are MNHEY and SVGAGI. The CDR3 runs 12 residues. Trimming at V came to 8 bases and at J to 7 bases, leaving 2 bases not matched to a gene. This CDR3 reads CASRTGGNEQFF. The CDR3 DNA follows: TGTGCCAGCCGGACAGGGGGAAATGAGCAGTTCTTC.